The TCR beta chain described here comes from a study of blood T cell repertoires in COVID-19. Produced via immunoSEQ multiplex PCR; TCRdb's table is partial and in-frame only. This table has hundreds of thousands of clones, about 91% appearing once. This clone showed up just once. The ends were cut back, 4 bases at V and 0 bases at J, with 8 bases in the middle. Germline V lookup: CDR1 SGHDN, CDR2 FVKESK. The length of the CDR3 is 14 residues. This clonotype was obtained from a woman aged 55-70 years with acute or convalescent COVID-19. The chain is built from TRBV14 and TRBJ2-3; D unclear. Sequencing was carried out using peripheral blood. The CDR3 coding sequence is TGTGCCAGCAGCCGCCAGGTTAGCACAGATACGCAGTATTTT. Its translation is CASSRQVSTDTQYF.